This T cell receptor beta chain stems from a study of CD8+CD57+ T cells in acquired aplastic anemia. The use of genomic DNA as template underpinned the TCR beta VDJ and CDR3 profiling. From the reads, TCRdb called clonotypes with MiXCR, one entry per CDR3 protein. The sample records 300,000 or so distinct CDR3 sequences, around three fifths being singletons. CDR1 is MGHDK and CDR2 is SYGVNS in the germline V gene. V was pared by 6 bases and J by 6 bases, with 15 bases between. This CDR3 has 13 residues. An expansion of CD8+CD57+ cells by flow cytometry had been shown in patients chosen for sequencing. No therapy was given to patients before blood sampling.

The TCR comes from a human donor with aplastic anemia. V is TRBV25-1 and J is TRBJ2-7; no definite D call. Sequences were obtained from sorted CD4+, CD8+, or CD8+CD57+ T cells (not recorded which) from PBMCs. CDR3 in amino acids: CASSPPVSVEQYF. Here the CDR3 DNA reads TGTGCCAGCAGCCCCCCGGTGTCTGTCGAGCAGTACTTC.